These 20 T cell receptor beta chains share one sample of origin, sequenced in a study of blood T cells in healthy people across ages. A second PCR of about 7 to 12 cycles used a sample-barcoded 5' primer and a J-beta primer mix. In TCRdb, the 5' RACE reads were re-called with MiXCR into one record per CDR3 protein. This table holds about 640,000 distinct CDR3 sequences, roughly 53% found once. The sequenced sample was blood. These receptors came from a man aged 55 to 70 in good health.

This clonotype was detected only a few times. The rearrangement uses TRBV29-1 and TRBJ1-1; D is ambiguous. The CDR3 sequence is 13 residues long. Per germline, CDR1 SQVTM and CDR2 ANQGSEA. V lost 3 bases and J 5 bases, leaving 13 bases between the germline ends. CDR3 sequence: CSVEVSAKTEAFF. As DNA, the CDR3 is TGCAGCGTTGAGGTTTCGGCTAAGACTGAAGCTTTCTTT. Full variable domain (remainder filled in from reference TRBV29-1 and TRBJ1-1): SAVISQKPSRDICQRGTSLTIQCQVDSQVTMMFWYRQQPGQSLTLIATANQGSEATYESGFVIDKFPISRPNLTFSTLTVSNMSPEDSSIYLCSVEVSAKTEAFFGQGTRLTVV.

This rearrangement joins TRBV9 to TRBJ2-3, with 7 nucleotides matching TRBD1. The CDR3 is made up of 16 amino acids. After removal of 0 bases from V and 0 bases from J, the junction contained 4 bases not matched to a gene. Germline CDR1 is SGDLS and CDR2 is YYNGEE. The CDR3, as DNA: TGTGCCAGCAGCGTAGATTGGGGACAGAGCACAGATACGCAGTATTTT. Encoded protein: CASSVDWGQSTDTQYF.

This clonotype was seen more than once but under ten times. V is TRBV3-1 and J is TRBJ1-6, with a weak D call TRBD1 (5 bases). CDR3 length equals 15 residues. Germline assignment: CDR1 LGHDT and CDR2 YNNKEL (reference sequence). Between the trimmed V and J ends, which lost 1 base and 7 bases, there was a span of 11 bases. The CDR3 sequence: CASSQAGTVNSPLHF. DNA for the CDR3: TGTGCCAGCAGCCAAGCCGGGACTGTGAATTCACCCCTCCACTTT.

CDR3 amino acids: CARNRAEVYGNQPQHF. The DNA of the CDR3 is TGTGCCAGAAACAGGGCTGAGGTTTATGGCAATCAGCCCCAGCATTTT. The chain combines TRBV12-3 or TRBV12-4 with TRBJ1-5; D may be TRBD1 (6 bases). Trimming removed 9 bases from V and 2 bases from J, with 20 bases in between. The CDR3 has 16 amino acids.

This clonotype was counted a single time. The V gene is TRBV6-5, the J gene TRBJ1-2; 9 bases line up with TRBD1. Germline V gene sequence: CDR1 MNHEY, CDR2 SVGAGI. The CDR3 contains 16 residues. V gave up 0 bases and J gave up 6 bases; unmatched junction bases: 8. In DNA, the CDR3 is TGTGCCAGCAGTTACTCGATCAGGGGACAGGGAAATGGCTACACCTTC. This sequence encodes CASSYSIRGQGNGYTF.

The genes are TRBV19 and TRBJ2-1, with D possibly called TRBD1 or TRBD2 (6 bases each). The CDR3 length is 14 residues. Germline V lookup: CDR1 LNHDA, CDR2 SQIVND (reference sequence). Trimming stripped 2 bases from V and 7 bases from J, with 12 bases between. This CDR3 reads CASSITGAENEQFF. The CDR3 DNA is TGTGCCAGTAGTATAACGGGGGCGGAAAATGAGCAGTTCTTC.

The chain is built from TRBV10-3 and TRBJ2-1, with TRBD2 as a possible D gene (7 bases). This CDR3 comprises 18 residues. Between the trimmed V and J ends, which lost 0 bases and 0 bases, there was a span of 15 bases. Germline V gene data show CDR1 as ENHRY and CDR2 as SYGVKD. CDR3 protein: CAISESSRGALSYNEQFF. The CDR3 DNA reads TGTGCCATCAGTGAGTCTAGCCGGGGGGCCCTCTCCTACAATGAGCAGTTCTTC.

A single count supports this clonotype. The rearrangement joins TRBV28 to TRBJ2-3; 7 bases agree with TRBD1. Germline V gene lookup returns CDR1 MDHEN and CDR2 SYDVKM. CDR3 size: 15 residues. With V trimmed by 0 bases and J by 1 base, 1 base remained unmatched. DNA of the CDR3: TGTGCCAGCAGTTTATGGGGGACAGGCACAGATACGCAGTATTTT. Residues: CASSLWGTGTDTQYF.

The chain is built from TRBV25-1 and TRBJ2-1; 9 bases are shared with TRBD2. Germline V CDR1 and CDR2: MGHDK, SYGVNS. Trimming took 0 bases from V and 7 from J; bases not matched to a gene: 10. The CDR3 is made up of 17 amino acids. The CDR3 protein is CASSEYQSGGRGNEQFF. For the CDR3, the DNA is TGTGCCAGCAGTGAATATCAGAGCGGGGGGAGGGGAAATGAGCAGTTCTTC.

The genes are TRBV6-5 and TRBJ2-1; 7 positions match TRBD2. Per germline, CDR1 MNHEY and CDR2 SVGAGI. The V gene end was trimmed by 0 bases and the J gene end by 1 base; junction bases not matched to a gene: 6. This CDR3 is built from 17 residues. CDR3: CASSYSGSGVSYNEQFF. CDR3 sequence (DNA): TGTGCCAGCAGTTACTCAGGCAGCGGGGTATCCTACAATGAGCAGTTCTTC.

The chain has TRBV3-1 and TRBJ2-3; 10 bases match TRBD2. V shed 6 bases and J 4 bases; nucleotides not matched to a gene: 7. CDR1 LGHDT and CDR2 YNNKEL come from the germline V gene (reference sequence). The CDR3 runs 15 residues. The DNA of the CDR3 is TGTGCCAGCAGTTCTCCTAGCGGGGGAGCAGATACGCAGTATTTT. Translated: CASSSPSGGADTQYF.

CDR3 loop: CSAPAEADTQYF. Here the CDR3 DNA reads TGCAGTGCTCCAGCGGAAGCAGATACGCAGTATTTT. The chain uses TRBV20-1 and TRBJ2-3; TRBD2 is a possible D gene (5 bases). Germline V CDR1 and CDR2: DFQATT, SNEGSKA (reference sequence). With 5 bases removed from V and 4 bases from J, the gap between germline ends came to 10 bases. The CDR3 length is 12 residues.

This clonotype was counted once. This chain links TRBV5-1 with TRBJ1-4; D gene unclear. This CDR3 region has 14 residues. Germline assignment: CDR1 SGHRS and CDR2 YFSETQ. Trimming took off 0 bases at V and 10 bases at J, with 13 bases between the two ends. Here the CDR3 DNA reads TGCGCCAGCAGCTTGGCTACGGCCAGTGGAAAACTGTTTTTT. The encoded protein is CASSLATASGKLFF.

This chain uses TRBV4-1 with TRBJ2-5; 8 nucleotides align to TRBD2. Germline loops: CDR1 MGHRA, CDR2 YSYEKL. Trimming at V came to 0 bases and at J to 5 bases, leaving 8 bases not matched to a gene. The CDR3 has 16 residues. CDR3 coding DNA: TGCGCCAGCAGCCAAGATCTCCGGGGGGGCCGGGAGACCCAGTACTTC. It encodes CASSQDLRGGRETQYF.

This clonotype was detected once. The chain links TRBV9 to TRBJ2-5, with 16 bases identical to TRBD2. In germline, CDR1 is SGDLS, CDR2 YYNGEE. V lost 3 bases, J lost 5 bases, and 10 bases stayed unmatched. The CDR3 length is 18 residues. CDR3 in amino acids: CASSATGTSGGELETQYF. CDR3 bases: TGTGCCAGCAGCGCTACCGGGACTAGCGGGGGGGAGTTGGAGACCCAGTACTTC.

This clonotype was recorded a few times. The V gene is TRBV15, the J gene TRBJ2-5; unclear D gene. Germline assignment: CDR1 LNHNV and CDR2 YYDKDF (reference sequence). The CDR3 sequence is 14 residues long. The V gene lost 5 bases and the J gene lost 0 bases, with 10 bases spanning the gap. DNA for the CDR3: TGTGCCACCAGCCGACACGGACACCAAGAGACCCAGTACTTC. Translation gives CATSRHGHQETQYF.

This clonotype was counted between two and nine times. The rearrangement uses TRBV12-3 or TRBV12-4 and TRBJ2-5; D is ambiguous. Trimming shortened V by 2 bases and J by 4 bases, and 11 bases separated the two germline ends. This CDR3 has 14 residues. The CDR3 region has the DNA TGTGCCAGCAGTTTAAACCAATTGGGAGAGACCCAGTACTTC. Protein: CASSLNQLGETQYF.

The rearrangement uses TRBV27 and TRBJ1-4; no clear D gene. V dropped 3 bases and J dropped 3 bases, with 8 bases sitting between them. This CDR3 is 14 amino acids long. Germline loops: CDR1 MNHEY, CDR2 SMNVEV (reference sequence). The CDR3 nucleotides read TGTGCCAGCAGTTTTTCCGGTTCTAATGAAAAACTGTTTTTT. This encodes CASSFSGSNEKLFF. The full variable domain, rest sourced from reference TRBV27 and TRBJ1-4, is EAQVTQNPRYLITVTGKKLTVTCSQNMNHEYMSWYRQDPGLGLRQIYYSMNVEVTDKGDVPEGYKVSRKEKRNFPLILESPSPNQTSLYFCASSFSGSNEKLFFGSGTQLSVL.

The genes are TRBV5-1 and TRBJ1-4; a weak D match, TRBD1 (5 bases). This CDR3 is built from 17 residues. V gave up 0 bases and J gave up 6 bases, with 18 bases separating them. The germline gives CDR1 SGHRS, CDR2 YFSETQ. The CDR3 DNA is TGCGCCAGCAGCTTGGCGGGGACTACGGCGGGGGATGAAAAACTGTTTTTT. Protein sequence: CASSLAGTTAGDEKLFF.

This clonotype was seen more than once but under ten times. The chain is built from TRBV28 and TRBJ2-5; maybe TRBD2 (7 bases). The CDR3 contains 13 residues. V was pared by 8 bases and J by 5 bases, with 15 bases between. The germline gives CDR1 MDHEN, CDR2 SYDVKM. The CDR3 is CASSRGALETQYF. The CDR3 DNA is TGTGCCAGCTCTCGGGGGGCACTTGAGACCCAGTACTTC.